This T cell receptor (beta chain) derives from a study of blood T cell repertoires in COVID-19. Study-level information: Samples taken during acute and convalescent COVID-19 were collected in the United States, Italy and Spain. T cells, B-cell-depleted T cells, or PBMCs supplied cDNA or gDNA.

The CDR3 runs to 15 residues. With 1 base clipped from V and 4 bases from J, the junction kept 4 bases outside the gene matches. Germline lookup yields CDR1 LNHDA and CDR2 SQIVND (reference sequence). This clone came up once. TCRdb's table, derived via immunoSEQ multiplex PCR, lists solely in-frame clones and lacks some. This sample yields just under 30,000 clones, of which about 90% are seen a single time; about 24% belongs to the top ten. The origin of this receptor is a human donor with active COVID-19. The donor label of this sample is uncertain. This chain connects TRBV19 to TRBJ2-7; 10 bases match TRBD1. The sample was peripheral blood. Here the CDR3 reads CASSIATGGGYEQYF. The CDR3 DNA reads as TGTGCCAGTAGTATAGCGACAGGGGGCGGATACGAGCAGTACTTC. Full variable domain (rest looked up from reference TRBV19 and TRBJ2-7): DGGITQSPKYLFRKEGQNVTLSCEQNLNHDAMYWYRQDPGQGLRLIYYSQIVNDFQKGDIAEGYSVSREKKESFPLTVTSAQKNPTAFYLCASSIATGGGYEQYFGPGTRLTVT.